The clone carrying this T cell receptor beta chain was counted only a few times. Germline and genes here are mouse. The read falls 1 residue short of the CDR3 end, and the missing part is taken from the germline J gene. This CDR3 has 14 amino acids. Per germline, CDR1 KGHTA and CDR2 FQNQQP. These data belong to a study of tissue T cells after allogeneic stem cell transplantation. Time point in this sample: mouse harvest day 7 after allogeneic transplant. Each mouse received 10^7 T-cell-depleted marrow cells plus 10^6 splenic CD5+ T cells by tail vein. B6 (H2b) cells into BALB/c (H2d) mice; tissues taken at day 7 or 14. Generated by immunoSEQ multiplex PCR, the TCRdb table keeps only in-frame clones and is missing some. This table has about 5,800 clones, 40% to 60% appearing once.

The sequencing input was gut tissue. The rearrangement joins TRBV23 to TRBJ2-5; no DNA check was done on the table's D call, TRBD1. This clonotype was obtained from a female BALB/c mouse given C57BL/6 T cells with graft-versus-host disease after an allogeneic hematopoietic cell transplant. Partial CDR3 DNA: TGCTCCAGCAGTCAACGGGACAAACAAGACACCCAGTAC. Its translation is CSSSQRDKQDTQY. The whole CDR3 region reads CSSSQRDKQDTQYF.